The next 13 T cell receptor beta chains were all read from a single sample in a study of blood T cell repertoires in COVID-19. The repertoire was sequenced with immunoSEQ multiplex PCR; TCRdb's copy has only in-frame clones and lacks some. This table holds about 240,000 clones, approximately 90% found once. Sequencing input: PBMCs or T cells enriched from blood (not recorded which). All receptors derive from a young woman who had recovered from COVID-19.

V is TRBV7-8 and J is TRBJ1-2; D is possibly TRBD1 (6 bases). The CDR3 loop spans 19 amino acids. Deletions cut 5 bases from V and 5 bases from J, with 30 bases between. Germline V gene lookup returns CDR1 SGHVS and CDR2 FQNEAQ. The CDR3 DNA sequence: TGTGCCAGCAGCCCAAATATCTTCGGGGGGCCCATTTTGGGGTATGGCTACACCTTC. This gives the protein CASSPNIFGGPILGYGYTF.

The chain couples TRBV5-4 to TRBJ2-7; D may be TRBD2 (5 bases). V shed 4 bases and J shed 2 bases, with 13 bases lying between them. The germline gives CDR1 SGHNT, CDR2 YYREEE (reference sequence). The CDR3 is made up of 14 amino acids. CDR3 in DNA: TGTGCCAGCAGCCCACGGGGTTTGGCCTACGAGCAGTACTTC. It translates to CASSPRGLAYEQYF. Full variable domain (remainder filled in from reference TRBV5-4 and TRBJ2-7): ETGVTQSPTHLIKTRGQQVTLRCSSQSGHNTVSWYQQALGQGPQFIFQYYREEENGRGNFPPRFSGLQFPNYSSELNVNALELDDSALYLCASSPRGLAYEQYFGPGTRLTVT.

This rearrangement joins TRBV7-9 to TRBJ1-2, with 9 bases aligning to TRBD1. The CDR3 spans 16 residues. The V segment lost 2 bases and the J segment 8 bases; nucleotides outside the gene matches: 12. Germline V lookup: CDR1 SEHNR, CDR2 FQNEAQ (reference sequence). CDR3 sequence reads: CASSLSSGTGSSGYTF. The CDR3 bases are TGTGCCAGCAGCTTATCGTCCGGGACAGGGTCTTCGGGCTACACCTTC.

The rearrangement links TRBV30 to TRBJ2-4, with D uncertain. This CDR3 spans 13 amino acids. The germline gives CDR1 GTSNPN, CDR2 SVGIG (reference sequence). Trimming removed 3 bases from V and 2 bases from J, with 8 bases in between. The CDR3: CAWRQTPKNIQYF. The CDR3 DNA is TGTGCCTGGAGACAGACCCCCAAAAACATTCAGTACTTC.

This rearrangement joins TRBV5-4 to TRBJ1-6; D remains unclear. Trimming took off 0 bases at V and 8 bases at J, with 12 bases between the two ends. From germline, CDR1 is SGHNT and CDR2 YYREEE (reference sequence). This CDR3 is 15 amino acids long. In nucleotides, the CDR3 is TGTGCCAGCAGCTTGGACCTCGGTTCGGATTCACCCCTCCACTTT. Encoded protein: CASSLDLGSDSPLHF.

CDR3: CASSPQRPANYGYTF. DNA for the CDR3: TGTGCCAGCAGTCCACAGAGACCCGCTAACTATGGCTACACCTTC. The V gene is TRBV28, the J gene TRBJ1-2; D unresolved. The CDR3 spans 15 residues. V was cut by 5 bases and J by 0 bases, with 13 bases left in between. Germline V gives CDR1 MDHEN, CDR2 SYDVKM.

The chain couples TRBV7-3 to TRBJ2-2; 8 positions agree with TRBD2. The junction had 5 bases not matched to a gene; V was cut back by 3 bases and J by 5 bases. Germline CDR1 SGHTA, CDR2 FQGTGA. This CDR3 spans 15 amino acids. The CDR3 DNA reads TGTGCCAGCAGCTTTGGGGTAGCGGGAACCGGGGAGCTGTTTTTT. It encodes CASSFGVAGTGELFF.

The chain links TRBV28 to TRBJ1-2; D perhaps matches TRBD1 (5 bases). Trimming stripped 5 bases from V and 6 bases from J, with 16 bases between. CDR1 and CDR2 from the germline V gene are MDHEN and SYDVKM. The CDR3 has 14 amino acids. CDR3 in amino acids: CASSPPGDRDGYTF. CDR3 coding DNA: TGTGCCAGCAGTCCCCCGGGGGATAGGGATGGCTACACCTTC.

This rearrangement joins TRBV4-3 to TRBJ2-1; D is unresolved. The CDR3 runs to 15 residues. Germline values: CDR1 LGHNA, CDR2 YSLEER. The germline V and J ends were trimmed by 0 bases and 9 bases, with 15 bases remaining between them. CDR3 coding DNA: TGCGCCAGCAGCCAAGATCTCGCTAGTTCTCCTGAGCAGTTCTTC. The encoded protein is CASSQDLASSPEQFF.

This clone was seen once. The CDR3 DNA reads as TGTGCCAGCAGCCCTAAGGGAGCCACGGCCTACAATGAGCAGTTCTTC. It encodes CASSPKGATAYNEQFF. The rearrangement uses TRBV9 and TRBJ2-1, with a weak D call TRBD2 (5 bases). Germline V gene lookup returns CDR1 SGDLS and CDR2 YYNGEE. The CDR3 totals 16 residues. Trimming took off 4 bases at V and 2 bases at J, with 16 bases between the two ends.

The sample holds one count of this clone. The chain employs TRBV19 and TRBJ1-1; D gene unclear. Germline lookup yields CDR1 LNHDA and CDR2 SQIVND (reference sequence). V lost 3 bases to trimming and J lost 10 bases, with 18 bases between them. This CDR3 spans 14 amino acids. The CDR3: CASSMIGLGSGAFF. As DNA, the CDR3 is TGTGCCAGTAGTATGATAGGGCTGGGGAGCGGAGCTTTCTTT.

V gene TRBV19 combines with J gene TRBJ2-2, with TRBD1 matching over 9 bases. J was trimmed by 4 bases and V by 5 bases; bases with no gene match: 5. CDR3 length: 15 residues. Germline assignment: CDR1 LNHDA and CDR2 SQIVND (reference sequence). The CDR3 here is CASSVGTGITGELFF. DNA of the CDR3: TGTGCCAGTAGTGTCGGGACAGGGATCACCGGGGAGCTGTTTTTT. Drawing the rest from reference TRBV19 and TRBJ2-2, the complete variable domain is DGGITQSPKYLFRKEGQNVTLSCEQNLNHDAMYWYRQDPGQGLRLIYYSQIVNDFQKGDIAEGYSVSREKKESFPLTVTSAQKNPTAFYLCASSVGTGITGELFFGEGSRLTVL.

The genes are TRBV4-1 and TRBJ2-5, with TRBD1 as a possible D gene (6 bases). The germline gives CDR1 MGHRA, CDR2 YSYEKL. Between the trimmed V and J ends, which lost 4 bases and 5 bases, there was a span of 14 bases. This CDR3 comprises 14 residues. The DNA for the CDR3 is TGCGCCAGCAGCCCCGCCACAGGGTTGGAGACCCAGTACTTC. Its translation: CASSPATGLETQYF.